The 20 T cell receptor beta chains given below trace back to one sample, sequenced in a study of CD8+ T cells in alopecia areata. Reverse transcription of extracted RNA yielded cDNA, which provided the sequencing template. The assay was immunoSEQ multiplex PCR, and TCRdb's table has in-frame clones only and misses some. The table includes around 60,000 clones, 35% to 55% detected once. Treatment specified: oral pan-JAK inhibitor, 5-10 mg twice daily. The sample was CD8+ T cells sorted from blood, taken between weeks 36 and 40, from a patient treated with tofacitinib. The source is a human donor with alopecia areata.

The chain joins TRBV27 to TRBJ2-5, with D unclear. The CDR3 length is 15 residues. Germline V gene sequence: CDR1 MNHEY, CDR2 SMNVEV (reference sequence). The V end lost 3 bases, the J end lost 4 bases, and 15 bases lay between the germline ends. In nucleotides, the CDR3 is TGTGCCAGCAGTTTCCTTCCCCCCGGTCGAGAGACCCAGTACTTC. Translation: CASSFLPPGRETQYF.

The chain couples TRBV11-2 to TRBJ2-7; D uncertain. Germline loops: CDR1 SGHAT, CDR2 FQNNGV. This CDR3 is built from 10 residues. The V gene lost 1 base and the J gene lost 7 bases, with 2 bases spanning the gap. The CDR3 DNA sequence: TGTGCCAGCAGCTTAGGGGAGCAGTACTTC. It encodes CASSLGEQYF.

This rearrangement joins TRBV27 to TRBJ1-5; no reliable D call. The CDR3 spans 17 residues. Between the trimmed V and J ends, which lost 5 bases and 0 bases, there was a span of 17 bases. Germline V lookup: CDR1 MNHEY, CDR2 SMNVEV (reference sequence). The CDR3 protein is CASSLYRRRDSNQPQHF. The CDR3 coding sequence is TGTGCCAGCAGTCTGTATAGACGGCGGGATAGCAATCAGCCCCAGCATTTT.

The chain combines TRBV14 with TRBJ2-1, with TRBD1 matching 7 bases. Germline CDR1 SGHDN, CDR2 FVKESK. The CDR3 spans 15 residues. V was clipped by 4 bases and J by 0 bases; unmatched bases: 3. The CDR3 loop reads CASSPYRGSYNEQFF. DNA for the CDR3: TGTGCCAGCAGCCCGTACAGGGGCTCCTACAATGAGCAGTTCTTC.

This chain joins TRBV4-1 and TRBJ1-5; D gene unclear. Germline CDR1 is MGHRA and CDR2 is YSYEKL. The CDR3 totals 13 residues. Between the trimmed V and J ends, which lost 1 base and 3 bases, there was a span of 4 bases. In nucleotides, the CDR3 is TGCGCCAGCAGCCAAGGCGACAATCAGCCCCAGCATTTT. Its protein product is CASSQGDNQPQHF.

The CDR3 DNA is TGTGCCAGCAGTTTATTGTCTAGCGGCACAGATACGCAGTATTTT. Translation gives CASSLLSSGTDTQYF. This chain connects TRBV27 to TRBJ2-3; D is possibly TRBD2 (6 bases). This CDR3 has 15 amino acids. Between the trimmed V and J ends, which lost 1 base and 1 base, there was a span of 9 bases. Looked up from germline, CDR1 is MNHEY and CDR2 is SMNVEV (reference sequence).

The chain has TRBV23-1 and TRBJ1-5; a weak D match, TRBD1 (5 bases). TRBV23-1 is given ORF status, its function remaining uncertain. CDR3 size: 14 residues. The germline V and J ends were trimmed by 0 bases and 3 bases, with 6 bases remaining between them. The CDR3, as DNA: TGCGCCAGCAGTCAATCGGGGGTCAATCAGCCCCAGCATTTT. Its translation is CASSQSGVNQPQHF.

Only a few counts were recorded for this clone. The J gene is TRBJ2-2, the V gene TRBV5-6; 11 bases align to TRBD1. J lost 3 bases, V lost 3 bases, and 10 bases had no gene match. This CDR3 contains 18 residues. Germline V gene lookup returns CDR1 SGHDT and CDR2 YYEEEE. The CDR3 is CASSSNPGQGVDTGELFF. Written as DNA, the CDR3 is TGTGCCAGCAGCTCGAATCCGGGACAGGGGGTTGACACCGGGGAGCTGTTTTTT.

In nucleotides, the CDR3 is TGCAGCGTTGAAGATTTGGGAGGGGCCAGTGATACGCAGTATTTT. It is translated as CSVEDLGGASDTQYF. The chain is built from TRBV29-1 and TRBJ2-3; 7 bases agree with TRBD2. The V gene's germline CDR1 is SQVTM and CDR2 ANQGSEA. The CDR3 loop spans 15 amino acids. With 0 bases clipped from V and 6 bases from J, the junction kept 9 bases outside the gene matches.

The rearrangement links TRBV4-1 to TRBJ2-7; 7 bases line up with TRBD2. Per germline, CDR1 MGHRA and CDR2 YSYEKL. Germline trimming cut 1 base from V and 2 bases from J; bases unmatched to any gene: 5. This CDR3 is 15 amino acids long. Written as DNA, the CDR3 is TGCGCCAGCAGCCAAGTCCTAGCGGAGACCTACGAGCAGTACTTC. Translating gives CASSQVLAETYEQYF.

This chain connects TRBV11-3 to TRBJ1-1; D is ambiguous. V lost 3 bases to trimming and J lost 0 bases, with 11 bases between them. This CDR3 spans 15 amino acids. Per the germline V gene, CDR1 is SGHNT and CDR2 is YENEEA. The CDR3 DNA reads as TGTGCCAGCAGCTTCCAGACCAACCTGAACACTGAAGCTTTCTTT. It specifies CASSFQTNLNTEAFF.

The V and J genes are TRBV6-1 and TRBJ2-7; D possibly uses TRBD1 or TRBD2 (5 bases each). The length of the CDR3 is 14 residues. The ends were cut back, 4 bases at V and 2 bases at J, with 12 bases in the middle. Germline-derived CDR1 and CDR2 are MNHNS and SASEGT. CDR3 amino acids: CASSVGTGPYEQYF. In DNA, the CDR3 is TGTGCCAGCAGTGTAGGGACGGGACCCTACGAGCAGTACTTC.

This clone was observed a handful of times. The chain joins TRBV6-5 to TRBJ1-5, with D possibly TRBD1 on 6 matching bases. CDR1 and CDR2 from the germline V gene are MNHEY and SVGAGI. The CDR3 totals 13 residues. Between the trimmed V and J ends, which lost 0 bases and 7 bases, there was a span of 7 bases. The CDR3 region has the DNA TGTGCCAGCAGTTACTCGACAGGCCAGCCCCAGCATTTT. Residues: CASSYSTGQPQHF.

The genes are TRBV7-2 and TRBJ2-2; 12 bases align to TRBD2. From germline, CDR1 is SGHTA and CDR2 FQGNSA. The CDR3 is 14 residues long. The trim removed 5 bases at V and 15 bases at J, leaving 10 bases unmatched. Here the CDR3 reads CASSPRLAGGLLFF. The CDR3 bases are TGTGCCAGCAGCCCTAGGCTAGCGGGAGGGCTGTTGTTTTTT.

The rearrangement uses TRBV9 and TRBJ1-1; D not resolved. Germline assignment: CDR1 SGDLS and CDR2 YYNGEE. The ends were cut back, 0 bases at V and 0 bases at J, with 9 bases in the middle. This CDR3 is 15 amino acids long. The CDR3 sequence is CASSVGGAMNTEAFF. The CDR3 DNA sequence: TGTGCCAGCAGCGTAGGTGGCGCCATGAACACTGAAGCTTTCTTT.

The chain couples TRBV7-9 to TRBJ2-5, with 8 bases fitting TRBD1. Unmatched junction bases numbered 4, after V lost 6 bases and J lost 1 base. The CDR3 extends over 14 amino acids. Looked up from germline, CDR1 is SEHNR and CDR2 is FQNEAQ (reference sequence). CDR3 region: CASSADRAQETQYF. The CDR3 nucleotides are TGTGCCAGCAGTGCGGACAGGGCCCAAGAGACCCAGTACTTC.

This rearrangement joins TRBV19 to TRBJ1-1; tentatively, D is TRBD1 (5 bases). CDR1 and CDR2 from the germline V gene are LNHDA and SQIVND (reference sequence). The CDR3 is made up of 14 amino acids. V was cut by 5 bases and J by 3 bases, with 13 bases left in between. The CDR3 loop is CASSLPDSYTEAFF. The CDR3 coding sequence is TGTGCCAGTAGTTTACCCGACAGTTACACTGAAGCTTTCTTT.

The gene calls are TRBV5-4 and TRBJ2-5, with TRBD1 identical over 11 bases. Germline V CDR1 and CDR2: SGHNT, YYREEE (reference sequence). Trimming removed 5 bases from V and 5 bases from J; junction bases left unmatched: 14. The CDR3 sequence is 17 residues long. DNA for the CDR3: TGTGCCAGCAGTACCACCCAGGGACAGGGGGTAGGGGAGACCCAGTACTTC. The encoded protein is CASSTTQGQGVGETQYF.

CDR3 in amino acids: CASSETGGELFF. The CDR3 DNA reads TGTGCCAGCAGTGAGACCGGAGGGGAGCTGTTTTTT. V gene TRBV9 combines with J gene TRBJ2-2; D uncertain. Trimming took off 5 bases at V and 8 bases at J, with 10 bases between the two ends. CDR1 SGDLS and CDR2 YYNGEE come from the germline V gene. The CDR3 is 12 residues long. The complete variable domain, with remaining parts taken from reference TRBV9 and TRBJ2-2, reads DSGVTQTPKHLITATGQRVTLRCSPRSGDLSVYWYQQSLDQGLQFLIQYYNGEERAKGNILERFSAQQFPDLHSELNLSSLELGDSALYFCASSETGGELFFGEGSRLTVL.

This sequence joins TRBV4-1 and TRBJ2-1; D unclear. Germline CDR1 MGHRA, CDR2 YSYEKL. The V end was cut by 3 bases, the J end by 2 bases, with 8 bases between. The length of the CDR3 is 14 residues. The CDR3 nucleotides are TGCGCCAGCAGCCATAGACAAACCTACAATGAGCAGTTCTTC. This sequence encodes CASSHRQTYNEQFF.